This TCR beta chain is drawn from a study of CD8 T cells in Susac syndrome. Reverse transcription of about 0.5 to 1 ug RNA was carried out with random hexamers. immunoSEQ multiplex PCR amplified TCR beta CDR3 across 54 Vbeta, 13 Jbeta. TCRdb processed the immunoSEQ multiplex PCR reads anew with MiXCR; each CDR3 protein has one entry. Among over 120,000 distinct CDR3 sequences listed, just under 95% were seen once. The TEMRA cells underwent FACS enrichment, while the CD8+ and CD4+ T cells underwent negative isolation. V was cut by 3 bases and J by 6 bases, with 15 bases left in between. Germline-derived CDR1 and CDR2 are KGHSH and LQKENI. This CDR3 comprises 15 residues.

The chain couples TRBV18 to TRBJ2-4, with D perhaps assigned TRBD1 or TRBD2 (5 bases each). The receptor was derived from a human donor with Susac syndrome. Sequencing was performed on CD4+ T cells from PBMCs. The CDR3 protein is CASSPGALRGNIQYF. Written as DNA, the CDR3 is TGTGCCAGCTCACCGGGTGCTTTGAGGGGAAACATTCAGTACTTC.